This T cell receptor (beta chain) was obtained from a study of identical twins. Germline values: CDR1 SGHAT, CDR2 FQDESV (reference sequence). V dropped 0 bases and J dropped 7; count of bases not matched to a gene: 12. CDR3 size: 18 residues. On this clonotype itself: Its target is not known.

One entry per CDR3 protein, called by TCRdb with MiXCR from the 5' RACE reads. The top ten hold more than 0.25% of the sample, which has 1.5 million or so distinct CDR3 sequences, more than 30% seen once. Study-wide results and caveats: Fewer insertions were carried by abundant cord blood beta clonotypes, but none was seen in memory repertoires.

The source material was cord blood. The sequence was obtained from a newborn girl in good health. The gene calls are TRBV11-1 and TRBJ2-1; the match to TRBD2 covers 10 bases. The CDR3 spells CASSLAGIAGGKRNEQFF. The CDR3 coding sequence is TGTGCCAGCAGCTTAGCGGGCATAGCGGGAGGTAAAAGGAATGAGCAGTTCTTC.